This T cell receptor (beta chain) is drawn from a study of blood T cell repertoires in COVID-19. Study summary: The study drew acute and convalescent COVID-19 samples from the United States, Italy and Spain.

Profiling relied on immunoSEQ multiplex PCR, and the TCRdb table lists in-frame clones only, not all of them. The sample holds tens of thousands of clones; roughly 80% are singletons and the top ten take around 7.4%. CDR3 length: 15 residues. V lost 1 base to trimming and J lost 8 bases; unmatched junction nucleotides: 6. Germline CDR1 and CDR2: SGHAT and FQNNGV. V and J are TRBV11-2 and TRBJ2-1; 9 bases fit TRBD2. The clonotype originates from a man in his 60s with active COVID-19. Specimen: peripheral blood. CDR3 coding DNA: TGTGCCAGCAGCTTAGGGCTAGCGGGAAGAGATGAGCAGTTCTTC. Translation gives CASSLGLAGRDEQFF. Combining the CDR3 with reference TRBV11-2 and TRBJ2-1 gives the whole variable domain EAGVAQSPRYKIIEKRQSVAFWCNPISGHATLYWYQQILGQGPKLLIQFQNNGVVDDSQLPKDRFSAERLKGVDSTLKIQPAKLEDSAVYLCASSLGLAGRDEQFFGPGTRLTVL.